This TCR beta chain was retrieved from a study of blood T cell repertoires in COVID-19. Ages ranged from roughly 18 to 95 years, with residence in under 25 US areas. Participants' reported clinical history set cohort assignment. Cohort 3 donors were reported recovered after two negative PCRs, clearance, or symptom resolution. V was clipped by 4 bases and J by 0 bases; unmatched bases: 10. The CDR3 consists of 16 residues. CDR1 and CDR2 from the germline V gene are SGDLS and YYNGEE. Original data processing: Estimation of nucleated cell counts was performed using reference gene primer amplification. Method: immunoSEQ multiplex PCR; TCRdb's copy keeps in-frame clones and lacks some. Clone size and V and J calls were adopted from that table, with D and trimming inferred from the DNA. The sample has approximately 300,000 clones, roughly nine tenths seen once.

The genes are TRBV9 and TRBJ2-7; 7 bases agree with TRBD2. This clonotype originated in a young woman who had recovered from COVID-19. The sequenced sample consisted of PBMCs or T cells enriched from blood (not recorded which). CDR3 nucleotide sequence: TGTGCCAGCAGCACCCTAGGTAGGGAGGGCTCCTACGAGCAGTACTTC. Translated, it gives CASSTLGREGSYEQYF.